Below, 20 T cell receptor beta chains from the same sample are listed, as sequenced in a study of Graves' ophthalmopathy and Graves' hyperthyroidism. RNA transcripts were the source from which TCR beta CDR3 regions were amplified. An initial RT-PCR round employing HTBI primers preceded a second-round multiplex PCR. TCRdb called the multiplex PCR reads again in MiXCR, with one record for every CDR3 protein. The sample comprises roughly 610,000 distinct CDR3 sequences, 22% of which are singletons, and around 6.5% rests with the top ten. Source material: peripheral blood. The receptors shown here come from a young woman with stable Graves' hyperthyroidism. Some clones in this sample may be carry-over from other donors' samples.

This clonotype appeared many times. This rearrangement joins TRBV11-2 to TRBJ1-5; unclear D gene. Germline loops: CDR1 SGHAT, CDR2 FQNNGV. The CDR3 sequence is 16 residues long. Trimming cost V 1 base and J 0 bases, with 10 bases left between them. The CDR3 DNA reads as TGTGCCAGCAGCTTAGTTCGAGGGAGTAGCAATCAGCCCCAGCATTTT. Translated: CASSLVRGSSNQPQHF.

This clonotype has ten or more counts. The chain combines TRBV28 with TRBJ2-7; 7 bases line up with TRBD1. The V and J ends lost 5 bases and 6 bases, in that order; junction bases with no gene match: 13. Germline CDR1 reads MDHEN; CDR2 reads SYDVKM. The CDR3 has 15 amino acids. CDR3 sequence reads: CASSPGGHTLSEQYF. The CDR3 DNA follows: TGTGCCAGCAGTCCAGGGGGACACACCCTATCCGAGCAGTACTTC.

The V gene is TRBV6-1, the J gene TRBJ1-6; TRBD1 might be the D (5 bases). The CDR3 length is 18 residues. The germline CDR1 and CDR2 sequences are MNHNS and SASEGT. The V end was cut by 5 bases, the J end by 0 bases, with 17 bases between. CDR3 residues: CASSQGLHVSSYNSPLHF. CDR3 DNA sequence: TGTGCCAGCAGTCAGGGACTTCATGTCAGCTCCTATAATTCACCCCTCCACTTT.

The chain joins TRBV28 to TRBJ1-2; D unresolved. V was pared by 5 bases and J by 2 bases, with 12 bases between. The CDR3 has 14 amino acids. The germline V gene has CDR1 MDHEN and CDR2 SYDVKM. CDR3 residues: CASSPDTHNYGYTF. The DNA for the CDR3 is TGTGCCAGCAGTCCCGACACACACAACTATGGCTACACCTTC.

This clonotype was seen many times. The chain has TRBV9 and TRBJ1-3; 7 positions match TRBD1. Germline V gives CDR1 SGDLS, CDR2 YYNGEE. V was clipped by 7 bases and J by 2 bases; unmatched bases: 12. The CDR3 is made up of 16 amino acids. CDR3 region: CASGRTGETAGNTIYF. CDR3 DNA sequence: TGTGCCAGCGGCCGAACAGGGGAGACGGCTGGAAACACCATATATTTT.

V gene TRBV12-3 or TRBV12-4 combines with J gene TRBJ2-6; possibly TRBD2 for D (5 bases). The CDR3 loop spans 18 amino acids. V gave up 3 bases and J gave up 0 bases, with 15 bases separating them. The DNA for the CDR3 is TGTGCCAGCAGTTTTCAAAACCCGAGGGACTCTGGGGCCAACGTCCTGACTTTC. As protein: CASSFQNPRDSGANVLTF.

This clonotype appeared many times. This rearrangement joins TRBV7-3 to TRBJ2-7; the match to TRBD2 covers 7 bases. The germline CDR1 and CDR2 sequences are SGHTA and FQGTGA. The CDR3 runs to 13 residues. V was clipped by 1 base and J by 4 bases; unmatched bases: 1. The CDR3 is CASSLNGGYEQYF. CDR3 DNA: TGTGCCAGCAGCTTAAACGGGGGGTACGAGCAGTACTTC.

This clonotype appeared many times. This sequence joins TRBV28 and TRBJ1-5; no definite D call. The CDR3 is made up of 13 amino acids. The V and J ends lost 6 bases and 3 bases respectively, with 9 bases between them. Germline CDR1 is MDHEN and CDR2 is SYDVKM. The CDR3 DNA is TGTGCCAGCAGCCCCGTTGACAATCAGCCCCAGCATTTT. This sequence encodes CASSPVDNQPQHF.

Ten or more counts support this clonotype. The chain recombines TRBV7-9 with TRBJ1-2; D perhaps matches TRBD1 (5 bases). This CDR3 spans 15 amino acids. Germline-derived CDR1 and CDR2 are SEHNR and FQNEAQ (reference sequence). The ends were cut back, 0 bases at V and 5 bases at J, with 13 bases in the middle. The CDR3 DNA reads TGTGCCAGCAGCTTAGCTGCCAGGGTGGGATATGGCTACACCTTC. It codes for CASSLAARVGYGYTF.

On this clonotype: One base away lies a much larger clone, so this may be a sequencing read error. V is TRBV5-1 and J is TRBJ2-7, with D perhaps matching TRBD2 (6 bases). Germline loops: CDR1 SGHRS, CDR2 YFSETQ. The CDR3 covers 14 residues. In DNA form, the CDR3 reads TGCGCCAGCAGCTTCAAGGCGGGGAGGAACGAGCAGTGCTTC. Translated, it gives CASSFKAGRNEQCF.

This clonotype was counted at least ten times. The rearrangement uses TRBV6-5 and TRBJ1-2; maybe TRBD1 (5 bases). Trimming removed 5 bases from V and 5 bases from J, with 15 bases in between. The length of the CDR3 is 14 residues. Germline V gene lookup returns CDR1 MNHEY and CDR2 SVGAGI. Here the CDR3 reads CASSNGGAWYGYTF. The CDR3 nucleotides are TGTGCCAGCAGTAACGGAGGGGCTTGGTATGGCTACACCTTC.

In its sample, this clonotype was seen many times. The chain has TRBV7-3 and TRBJ1-1, with TRBD1 as a possible D gene (5 bases). V was shortened by 3 bases and J by 1 base, with 12 bases between the two germline ends. CDR1 and CDR2 (germline): SGHTA, FQGTGA. The CDR3 spans 15 residues. This CDR3 reads CASSLEGARNTEAFF. DNA of the CDR3: TGTGCCAGCAGCTTGGAAGGGGCGCGGAACACTGAAGCTTTCTTT.

This clonotype was seen more than once but under ten times. The chain joins TRBV6-5 to TRBJ1-5; D is undetermined. The germline V gene has CDR1 MNHEY and CDR2 SVGAGI. CDR3 length equals 14 residues. Trimming took off 0 bases at V and 7 bases at J, with 10 bases between the two ends. DNA for the CDR3: TGTGCCAGCAGTTACTCAGGAGAGCTCCAGCCCCAGCATTTT. It is translated as CASSYSGELQPQHF.

The rearrangement links TRBV6-5 to TRBJ2-5, with TRBD2 matching over 12 bases. Germline CDR1 is MNHEY and CDR2 is SVGAGI. V gave up 4 bases and J gave up 5 bases; unmatched junction bases: 8. This CDR3 is built from 16 residues. The CDR3 nucleotides read TGTGCCAGCAGTTTACGGACTAGCGGGGTTGGGGAGACCCAGTACTTC. This encodes CASSLRTSGVGETQYF.

This clonotype came up many times. The chain couples TRBV29-1 to TRBJ2-4; 8 nucleotides align to TRBD1. V gave up 5 bases and J gave up 2 bases; unmatched junction bases: 5. Germline lookup yields CDR1 SQVTM and CDR2 ANQGSEA. The CDR3 loop spans 14 amino acids. CDR3 region: CSVQDRATKNIQYF. In DNA form, the CDR3 reads TGCAGCGTTCAGGACAGGGCCACCAAAAACATTCAGTACTTC.

V usage is TRBV28 and J usage is TRBJ2-7; 8 bases are shared with TRBD2. This CDR3 contains 15 residues. Per germline, CDR1 MDHEN and CDR2 SYDVKM. V lost 5 bases to trimming and J lost 1 base; unmatched junction nucleotides: 7. CDR3 amino acids: CASSPQREISYEQYF. DNA of the CDR3: TGTGCCAGCAGTCCACAGCGGGAGATTTCCTACGAGCAGTACTTC. The full variable domain, with the rest looked up from reference TRBV28 and TRBJ2-7, is DVKVTQSSRYLVKRTGEKVFLECVQDMDHENMFWYRQDPGLGLRLIYFSYDVKMKEKGDIPEGYSVSREKKERFSLILESASTNQTSMYLCASSPQREISYEQYFGPGTRLTVT.

As for this clonotype: A read error may explain this, as a much larger clone is one base away. This chain links TRBV19 with TRBJ1-6; D perhaps matches TRBD1 (6 bases). The CDR3 extends over 16 amino acids. Germline values: CDR1 LNHDA, CDR2 SQIVND (reference sequence). In DNA, the CDR3 is TGTGCCAGTAGTATGTGGGGGCGGCGTACCAATTCACCCCCCCACTTT. Translating gives CASSMWGRRTNSPPHF.

In its sample, this clonotype was seen a few times. The chain carries TRBV12-3 or TRBV12-4 and TRBJ2-2, with D possibly matching TRBD1 (6 bases). The CDR3 length is 14 residues. Trimming cost V 3 bases and J 6 bases, with 11 bases left between them. CDR3 nucleotide sequence: TGTGCCAGCAGTTTTTGGCAGGGGCCCGGGGAGCTGTTTTTT. Protein sequence: CASSFWQGPGELFF.

This clonotype was counted many times. This chain connects TRBV27 to TRBJ1-5, with a weak D call TRBD1 (5 bases). CDR3 length: 16 residues. V was trimmed by 2 bases and J by 2 bases, leaving 13 bases between them. In germline, CDR1 is MNHEY, CDR2 SMNVEV (reference sequence). The CDR3 nucleotides read TGTGCCAGCAGTTTAGGAGGGGCCCTACGCAATCAGCCCCAGCATTTT. The encoded protein is CASSLGGALRNQPQHF.

The CDR3 region is CASSESRNRETQYF. CDR3 nucleotides: TGTGCCAGCAGTGAATCGCGGAACAGAGAGACCCAGTACTTC. The chain employs TRBV25-1 and TRBJ2-5, with D unresolved. Germline loops: CDR1 MGHDK, CDR2 SYGVNS. The CDR3 sequence is 14 residues long. Trimming cost V 1 base and J 4 bases, with 10 bases left between them.